The sequence of this TCR beta chain was determined in a study of blood T cell repertoires in COVID-19. This study enrolled people aged about 18 to 95 from under 25 US geographic areas. Cohorts were determined from participant-reported clinical history. Symptom resolution, clearance, or two negative PCRs marked donors in Cohort 3 as recovered. In the original analysis: Scientists estimated how many nucleated cells there were by amplifying reference gene primers. Generated by immunoSEQ multiplex PCR, the TCRdb table keeps only in-frame clones and is missing some. V and J calls and clone size are those listed in that table; D and trimming were worked out from the DNA. The sample lists approximately 170,000 clones, about 84% occurring once. In germline, CDR1 is KGHDR, CDR2 SFDVKD. The V segment lost 2 bases and the J segment 8 bases; nucleotides outside the gene matches: 4. The CDR3 has 14 residues.

The sample taken for sequencing was PBMCs or T cells enriched from blood (not recorded which). This clonotype was sampled from a man aged 50 to 59 who had recovered from COVID-19. The chain recombines TRBV24-1 with TRBJ1-5; 8 bases line up with TRBD1. CDR3 region: CATSDSGGREPQHF. CDR3 in DNA: TGTGCCACCAGTGATTCAGGGGGCCGGGAGCCCCAGCATTTT.